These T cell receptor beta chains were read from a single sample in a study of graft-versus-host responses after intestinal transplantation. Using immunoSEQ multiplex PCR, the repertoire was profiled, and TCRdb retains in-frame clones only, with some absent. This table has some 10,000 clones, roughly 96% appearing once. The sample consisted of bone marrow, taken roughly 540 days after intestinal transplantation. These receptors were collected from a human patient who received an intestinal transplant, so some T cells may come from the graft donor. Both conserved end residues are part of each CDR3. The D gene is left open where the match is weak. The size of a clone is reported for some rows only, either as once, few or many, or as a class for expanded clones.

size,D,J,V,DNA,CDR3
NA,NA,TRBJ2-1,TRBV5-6,TGTGCCAGCAGCTTATTGGACAGGGAGGGTGAGCAGTTCTTC,CASSLLDREGEQFF
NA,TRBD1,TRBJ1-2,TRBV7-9,TGTGCCAGCGGAAGGACAGGGGACTATGGCTACACCTTC,CASGRTGDYGYTF
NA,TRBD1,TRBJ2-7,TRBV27,TGTGCCAGCAGTCCCCCAACCGGGACAGGGTTCTACGAGCAGTACTTC,CASSPPTGTGFYEQYF
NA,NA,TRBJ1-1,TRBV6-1,TGTGCCAGCAGTGTTACGATAAACACTGAAGCTTTCTTT,CASSVTINTEAFF
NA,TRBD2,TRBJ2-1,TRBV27,TGTGCCAGCAGTCCATTTAGCGGGAAAGCAAGTGAGCAGTTCTTC,CASSPFSGKASEQFF
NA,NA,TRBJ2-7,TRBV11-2,TGTGCCAGCAGCTCGGACCCCGACGAGCAGTACTTC,CASSSDPDEQYF
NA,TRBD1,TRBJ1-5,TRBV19,TGTGCCAGTAGTATCGGACAGGGCCGCAATCAGCCCCAGCATTTT,CASSIGQGRNQPQHF
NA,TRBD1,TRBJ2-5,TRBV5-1,TGCGCCAGCAGCTTGGGCCCAGTTAAAGGGGGCCGAGAGACCCAGTACTTC,CASSLGPVKGGRETQYF
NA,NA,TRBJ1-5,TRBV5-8,TGTGCCAGCAGCTTGGATCGCACAGGAAAATATCAGCCCCAGCATTTT,CASSLDRTGKYQPQHF
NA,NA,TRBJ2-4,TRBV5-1,TGCGCCAGCAGCTTCTGGCCTCAGGCGGCCAAAAACATTCAGTACTTC,CASSFWPQAAKNIQYF
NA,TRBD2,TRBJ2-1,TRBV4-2,TGTGCCAGCAGCCCTCCGGGACTAGCGGATCAAAATGAGCAGTTCTTC,CASSPPGLADQNEQFF
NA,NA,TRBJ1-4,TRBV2,TGTGCCAGCAGTGCCTCCGCTCCCAGGGGAGCTAATGAAAAACTGTTTTTT,CASSASAPRGANEKLFF
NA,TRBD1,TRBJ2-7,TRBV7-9,TGTGCCAGCAGCTTCCTCACAGGGGCATACTACGAGCAGTACTTC,CASSFLTGAYYEQYF
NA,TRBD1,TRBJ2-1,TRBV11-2,TGTGCCAGCAGCTTAGGGACAGGGGGCGTGGGGGGGCAGTTCTTC,CASSLGTGGVGGQFF
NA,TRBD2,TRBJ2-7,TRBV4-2,TGTGCCAGCAGCCCCTCCCTAGCGGGAGTTGGCGAGCAGTACTTC,CASSPSLAGVGEQYF
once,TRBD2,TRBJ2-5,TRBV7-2,TGTGCCAGCAGCCCCCGACTAGCGGGAGGTTGGCAAGAGACCCAGTACTTC,CASSPRLAGGWQETQYF
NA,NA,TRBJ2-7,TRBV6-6,TGTGCCAGCAGTTACAAGGGGGACGAGCAGTACTTC,CASSYKGDEQYF
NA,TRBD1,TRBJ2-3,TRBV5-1,TGCGCCAGCAGCTTGAACTGGGACAGAGCCACAGATACGCAGTATTTT,CASSLNWDRATDTQYF
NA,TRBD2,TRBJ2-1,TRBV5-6,TGTGCCAGCAGCTTGGAGGGGTTAGCGGGGGCGGGAAATGAGCAGTTCTTC,CASSLEGLAGAGNEQFF
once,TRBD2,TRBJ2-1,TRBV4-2,TGTGCCAGCAGCCAAGAATCTAGCGGGGCCTACAATGAGCAGTTCTTC,CASSQESSGAYNEQFF
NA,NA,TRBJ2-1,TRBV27,TGTGCCAGCAGTGCTCCCCGGATTCTCTACAATGAGCAGTTCTTC,CASSAPRILYNEQFF
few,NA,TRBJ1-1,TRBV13,TGTGCCAGCAGCCCGGACTCGAGGGGTGAAGCTTTCTTT,CASSPDSRGEAFF
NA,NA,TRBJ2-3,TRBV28,TGTGCCAGCAAAGAGCTCACAGATACGCAGTATTTT,CASKELTDTQYF
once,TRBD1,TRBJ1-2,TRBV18,TGTGCCAGCTCACCAAAAAAACCGGACAGGATTAACTATGGCTACACCTTC,CASSPKKPDRINYGYTF
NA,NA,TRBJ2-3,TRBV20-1,TGCAGTGCTAGTATGGGAGATACGCAGTATTTT,CSASMGDTQYF
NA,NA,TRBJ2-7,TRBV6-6,TGTGCCAGCAGTTACTCGTCAGGAATCGCCTACGAGCAGTACTTC,CASSYSSGIAYEQYF
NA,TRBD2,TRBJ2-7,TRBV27,TGTGCCAGCAGTGGCATAGCGGGAGCCAGGTCCTACGAGCAGTACTTC,CASSGIAGARSYEQYF
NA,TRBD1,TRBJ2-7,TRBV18,TGTGCCAGCTCACCTGACAGGGGGCGACAGTACTTC,CASSPDRGRQYF
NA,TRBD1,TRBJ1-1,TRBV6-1,TGTGCCAGCAGGGACAGGGGGCAGGGGAACACTGAAGCTTTCTTT,CASRDRGQGNTEAFF
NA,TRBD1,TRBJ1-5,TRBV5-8,TGTGCCAGCAGCTTCCTAGCCGGGACAGGGTCAGGGCAGCCCCAGCATTTT,CASSFLAGTGSGQPQHF
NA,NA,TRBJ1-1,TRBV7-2,TGTGCCAGCAGCTTCTTCCCGGGACTCGGTGAAATCGCTTTCTTT,CASSFFPGLGEIAFF
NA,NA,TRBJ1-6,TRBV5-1,TGCGCCAGCAGCCTAGGGGAAAGCTCCTATAATTCACCCCTCCACTTT,CASSLGESSYNSPLHF
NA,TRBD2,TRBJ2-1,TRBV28,TGTGCCAGCAGTTGGGGCGGGAGGGCCAACAATGAGCAGTTCTTC,CASSWGGRANNEQFF
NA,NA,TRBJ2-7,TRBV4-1,TGCGCCAGCAGCCAAGATAGTCGGGCCGAGCAGTACTTC,CASSQDSRAEQYF
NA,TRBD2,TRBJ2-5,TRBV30,TGTGCCTTTCAGCGGGAGGGGTACCAAGAGACCCAGTACTTC,CAFQREGYQETQYF
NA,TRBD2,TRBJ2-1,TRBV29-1,TGCAGCGTTGGCGCTAGCGGGAGTTATGAGCAGTTCTTC,CSVGASGSYEQFF
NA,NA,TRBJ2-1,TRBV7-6,TGTGCCAGCAGTTTGAGGGACAATGAGCAGTTCTTC,CASSLRDNEQFF
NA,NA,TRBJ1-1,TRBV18,TGTGCCAGCTCACCACTTCCCGGGACAAATCTGAACACTGAAGCTTTCTTT,CASSPLPGTNLNTEAFF
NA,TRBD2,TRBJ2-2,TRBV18,TGTGCCAGCTCACCACGGGCTAGCGGACTGACAACCGGGGAGCTGTTTTTT,CASSPRASGLTTGELFF
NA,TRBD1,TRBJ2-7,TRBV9,TGTGCCAGCAGCGCCGGGACAGGCTACGAGCAGTACTTC,CASSAGTGYEQYF
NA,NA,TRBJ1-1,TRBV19,TGTGCCAGTAGTATTCCGGGCAGAGAAGCTTTCTTT,CASSIPGREAFF
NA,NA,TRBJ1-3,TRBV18,TGTGCCAGCTCACCGGACAGTTCGCGAGGAAACACCATATATTTT,CASSPDSSRGNTIYF
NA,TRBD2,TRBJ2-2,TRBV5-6,TGTGCCACCTCGCGGGGGGCGGCGAACACCGGGGAGCTGTTTTTT,CATSRGAANTGELFF
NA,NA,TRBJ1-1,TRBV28,TGTGCCAGCAGTTTACGAGGCAGAAGGAACACTGAAGCTTTCTTT,CASSLRGRRNTEAFF
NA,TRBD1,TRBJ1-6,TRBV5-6,TGTGCCAGCAGCCACAGGGGAGTAGGATCACCCCTCCACTTT,CASSHRGVGSPLHF
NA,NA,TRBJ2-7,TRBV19,TGTGCCAGTAGTATTGGCGGCAGGAACTCCTACGAGCAGTACTTC,CASSIGGRNSYEQYF
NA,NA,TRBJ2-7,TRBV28,TGTGCCAGCAGTTCATCGCTAGCGCGTGGGTCCTACGAGCAGTACTTC,CASSSSLARGSYEQYF
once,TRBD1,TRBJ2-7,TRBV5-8,TGTGCCAACATCCGACCGACAGGGAACCACGAGCAGTACTTC,CANIRPTGNHEQYF
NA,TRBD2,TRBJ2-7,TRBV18,TGTGCCAGCTCACGCGGCGGGAGCGGTGGCTACGAGCAGTACTTC,CASSRGGSGGYEQYF